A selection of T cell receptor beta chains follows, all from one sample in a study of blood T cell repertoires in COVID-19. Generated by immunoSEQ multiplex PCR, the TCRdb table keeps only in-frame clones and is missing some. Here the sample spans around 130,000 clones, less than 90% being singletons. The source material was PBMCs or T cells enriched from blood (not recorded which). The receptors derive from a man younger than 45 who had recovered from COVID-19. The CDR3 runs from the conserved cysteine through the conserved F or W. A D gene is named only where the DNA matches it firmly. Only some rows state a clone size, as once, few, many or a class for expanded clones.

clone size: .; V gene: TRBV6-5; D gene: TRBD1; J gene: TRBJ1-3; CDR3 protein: CASYRDRAGNTIYF; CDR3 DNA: TGTGCCAGCTATAGGGACAGGGCGGGAAACACCATATATTTT
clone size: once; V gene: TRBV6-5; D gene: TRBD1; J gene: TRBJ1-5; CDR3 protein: CASSYRTGDQPQHF; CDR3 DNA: TGTGCCAGCAGTTACAGGACAGGGGATCAGCCCCAGCATTTT
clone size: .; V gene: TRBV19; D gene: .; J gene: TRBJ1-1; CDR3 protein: CASSIDRAGTEAFF; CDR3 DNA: TGTGCCAGTAGTATTGATCGGGCAGGGACTGAAGCTTTCTTT
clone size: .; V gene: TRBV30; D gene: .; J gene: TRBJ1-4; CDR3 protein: CAWTTSEKLFF; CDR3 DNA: TGTGCCTGGACCACTTCTGAGAAACTGTTTTTT
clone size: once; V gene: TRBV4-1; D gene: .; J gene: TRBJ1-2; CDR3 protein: CASSQDAGAEYGYTF; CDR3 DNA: TGCGCCAGCAGCCAAGATGCGGGTGCGGAGTATGGCTACACCTTC
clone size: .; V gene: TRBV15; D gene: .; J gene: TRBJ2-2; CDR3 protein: CATSRGLDNTGELFF; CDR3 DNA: TGTGCCACCAGCAGAGGACTAGATAACACCGGGGAGCTGTTTTTT
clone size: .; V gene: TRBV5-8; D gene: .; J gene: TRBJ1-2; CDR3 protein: CASSSGSYGYTF; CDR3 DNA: TGTGCCAGCAGCTCCGGGAGCTATGGCTACACCTTC
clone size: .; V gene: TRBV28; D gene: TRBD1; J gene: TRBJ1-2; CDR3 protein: CASSSPGQGNYGYTF; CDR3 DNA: TGTGCCAGCAGTTCTCCGGGACAGGGAAACTATGGCTACACCTTC
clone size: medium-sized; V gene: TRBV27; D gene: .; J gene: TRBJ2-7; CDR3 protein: CASSLLGGQDEQYF; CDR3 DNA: TGTGCCAGCTCCCTGCTAGGGGGTCAAGACGAGCAGTACTTC
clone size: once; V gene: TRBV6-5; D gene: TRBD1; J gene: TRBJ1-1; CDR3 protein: CASSYFQGAQNTEAFF; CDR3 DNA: TGTGCCAGCAGTTACTTTCAGGGGGCGCAGAACACTGAAGCTTTCTTT
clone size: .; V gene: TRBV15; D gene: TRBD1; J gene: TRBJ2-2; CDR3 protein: CATSRAQGARTGELFF; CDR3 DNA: TGTGCCACCAGCAGAGCACAGGGGGCGCGTACCGGGGAGCTGTTTTTT
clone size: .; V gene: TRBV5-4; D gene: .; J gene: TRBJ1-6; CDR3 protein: CASSLEPQDSPLHF; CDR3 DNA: TGTGCCAGCAGCTTGGAACCTCAGGATTCACCCCTCCACTTT
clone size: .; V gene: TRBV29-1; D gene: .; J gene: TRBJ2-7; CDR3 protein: CSVEDSSGPNGEQYF; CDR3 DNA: TGCAGCGTTGAAGATAGTTCTGGGCCCAATGGGGAGCAGTACTTC
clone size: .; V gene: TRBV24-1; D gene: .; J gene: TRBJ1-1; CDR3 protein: CATSDSSNTEAFF; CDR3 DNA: TGTGCCACCAGTGATTCCTCGAACACTGAAGCTTTCTTT
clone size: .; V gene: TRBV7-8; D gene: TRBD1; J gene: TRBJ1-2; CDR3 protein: CASSLAGGGSLYGYTF; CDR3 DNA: TGTGCCAGCAGCTTAGCAGGAGGGGGCTCTCTCTATGGCTACACCTTC
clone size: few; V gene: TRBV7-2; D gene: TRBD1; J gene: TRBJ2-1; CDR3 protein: CASSLDRGRNEQFF; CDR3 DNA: TGTGCCAGCAGCTTGGACAGGGGGAGAAATGAGCAGTTCTTC
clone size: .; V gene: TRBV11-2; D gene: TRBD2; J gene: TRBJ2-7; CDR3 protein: CASSLDSGRATYEQYF; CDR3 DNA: TGTGCCAGCAGCTTAGATAGCGGGAGGGCTACCTACGAGCAGTACTTC
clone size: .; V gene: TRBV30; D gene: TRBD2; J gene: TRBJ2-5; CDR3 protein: CAWAPGLAVWETQYF; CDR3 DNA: TGTGCCTGGGCGCCCGGACTAGCCGTGTGGGAGACCCAGTACTTC
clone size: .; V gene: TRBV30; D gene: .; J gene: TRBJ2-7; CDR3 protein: CAWRRGGFVYEQYF; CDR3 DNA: TGTGCCTGGAGGAGGGGGGGCTTTGTCTACGAGCAGTACTTC
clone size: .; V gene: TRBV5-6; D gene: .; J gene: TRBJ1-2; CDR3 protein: CASSLSDRPNYGYTF; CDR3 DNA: TGTGCCAGCAGCTTGAGTGACAGGCCTAACTATGGCTACACCTTC
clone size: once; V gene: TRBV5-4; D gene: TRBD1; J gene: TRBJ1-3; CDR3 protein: CASRPTGAGNTIYF; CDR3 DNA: TGTGCCAGCAGGCCAACAGGGGCTGGAAACACCATATATTTT
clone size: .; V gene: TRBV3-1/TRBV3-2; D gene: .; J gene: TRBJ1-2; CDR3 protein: CASSQRTTGDGYTF; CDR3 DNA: TGTGCCAGCAGCCAAAGGACGACCGGGGATGGCTACACCTTC
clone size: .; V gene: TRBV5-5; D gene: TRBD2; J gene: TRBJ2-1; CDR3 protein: CASSLEVYGTIIHEQFF; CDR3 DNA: TGTGCCAGCAGCTTGGAGGTCTATGGGACTATTATCCATGAGCAGTTCTTC
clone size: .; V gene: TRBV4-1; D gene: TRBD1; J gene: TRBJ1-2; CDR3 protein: CASSQGGTGRIDNYGYTF; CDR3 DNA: TGCGCCAGCAGCCAAGGGGGGACAGGGCGGATTGATAACTATGGCTACACCTTC
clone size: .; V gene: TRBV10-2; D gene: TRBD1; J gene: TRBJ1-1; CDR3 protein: CASTQTGGYTEAFF; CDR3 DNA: TGCGCCAGCACTCAGACAGGGGGTTACACTGAAGCTTTCTTT
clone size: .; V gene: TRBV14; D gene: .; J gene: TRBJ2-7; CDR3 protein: CASSPRSGVSSYEQYF; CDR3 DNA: TGTGCCAGCAGCCCCCGATCGGGGGTAAGCTCCTACGAGCAGTACTTC
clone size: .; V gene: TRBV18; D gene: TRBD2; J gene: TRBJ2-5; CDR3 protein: CASSPPRLAGGEYQETQYF; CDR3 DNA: TGTGCCAGCTCACCACCCCGACTAGCGGGAGGGGAATATCAAGAGACCCAGTACTTC
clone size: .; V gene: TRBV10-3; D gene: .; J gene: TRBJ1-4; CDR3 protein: CAISESLQGRDRFKEKLFF; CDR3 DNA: TGTGCCATCAGTGAGTCGTTGCAGGGGAGGGACCGATTTAAGGAAAAACTGTTTTTT
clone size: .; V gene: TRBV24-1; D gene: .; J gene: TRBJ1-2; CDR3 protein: CATSDTGHSYGYTF; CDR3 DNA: TGTGCCACCAGTGATACGGGACATAGCTATGGCTACACCTTC
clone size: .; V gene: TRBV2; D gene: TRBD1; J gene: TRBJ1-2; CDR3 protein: CASSVGTGALNYGYTF; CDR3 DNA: TGTGCCAGCAGTGTCGGGACAGGGGCCCTTAACTATGGCTACACCTTC
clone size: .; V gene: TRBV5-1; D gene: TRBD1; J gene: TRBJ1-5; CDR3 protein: CASSTGTGSNQPQHF; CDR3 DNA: TGCGCCAGCAGCACCGGGACAGGTAGCAATCAGCCCCAGCATTTT
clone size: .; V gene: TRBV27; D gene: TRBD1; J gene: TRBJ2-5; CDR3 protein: CASSLGSPGTGEETQYF; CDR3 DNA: TGTGCCAGCAGTTTGGGGAGTCCCGGGACAGGCGAAGAGACCCAGTACTTC
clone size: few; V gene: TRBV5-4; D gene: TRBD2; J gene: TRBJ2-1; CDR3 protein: CASSSPGGSGRANNEQFF; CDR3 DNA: TGTGCCAGCAGCTCCCCGGGGGGGAGCGGGAGGGCCAATAATGAGCAGTTCTTC
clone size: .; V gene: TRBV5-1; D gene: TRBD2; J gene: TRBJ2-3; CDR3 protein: CASSPGTSRNTDTQYF; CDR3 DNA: TGCGCCAGCAGCCCCGGGACTAGCAGAAACACAGATACGCAGTATTTT
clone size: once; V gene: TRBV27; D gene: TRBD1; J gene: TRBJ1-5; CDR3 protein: CASSLLWQGANNQPQHF; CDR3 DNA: TGTGCCAGCAGTTTATTATGGCAGGGGGCAAACAATCAGCCCCAGCATTTT
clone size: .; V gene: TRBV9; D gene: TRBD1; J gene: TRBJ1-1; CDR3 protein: CASSKTGGLNTEAFF; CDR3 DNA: TGTGCCAGCAGCAAAACAGGGGGCTTGAACACTGAAGCTTTCTTT
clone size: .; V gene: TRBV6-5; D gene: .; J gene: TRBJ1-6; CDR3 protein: CASRQIYNSPLHF; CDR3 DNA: TGTGCCAGCAGACAGATCTATAATTCACCCCTCCACTTT
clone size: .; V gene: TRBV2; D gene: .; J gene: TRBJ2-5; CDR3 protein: CASNPQAKETQYF; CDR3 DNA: TGCGCCAGCAACCCACAGGCCAAAGAGACCCAGTACTTC
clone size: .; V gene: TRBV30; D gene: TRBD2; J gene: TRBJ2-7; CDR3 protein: CAWSSLAGAYEQYF; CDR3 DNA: TGTGCCTGGAGCTCCTTAGCGGGGGCGTACGAGCAGTACTTC
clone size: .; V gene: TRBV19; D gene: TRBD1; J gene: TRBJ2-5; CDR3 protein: CASSIGDRGLWETQYF; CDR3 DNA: TGTGCCAGTAGTATAGGGGACAGGGGGCTGTGGGAGACCCAGTACTTC
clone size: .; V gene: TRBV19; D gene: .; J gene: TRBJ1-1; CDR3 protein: CASSIQGPGSAEAFF; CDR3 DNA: TGTGCCAGTAGTATACAGGGGCCGGGAAGCGCTGAAGCTTTCTTT
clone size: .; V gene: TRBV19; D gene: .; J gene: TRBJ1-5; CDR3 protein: CASSMSSVGNQPQHF; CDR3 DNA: TGTGCCAGTAGTATGTCCAGTGTGGGCAATCAGCCCCAGCATTTT
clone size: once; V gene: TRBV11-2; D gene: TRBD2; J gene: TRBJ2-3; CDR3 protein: CASTLGGRADTQYF; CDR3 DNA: TGTGCCAGCACCCTAGGCGGGAGGGCCGATACGCAGTATTTT
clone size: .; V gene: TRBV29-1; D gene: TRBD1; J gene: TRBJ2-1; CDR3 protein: CSAGTGSYNEQFF; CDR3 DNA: TGCAGCGCCGGGACAGGGTCCTACAATGAGCAGTTCTTC
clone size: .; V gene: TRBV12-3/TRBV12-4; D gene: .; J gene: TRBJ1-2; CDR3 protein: CASSSAGLGYTF; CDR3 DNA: TGTGCCAGCAGTTCTGCGGGGCTCGGCTACACCTTC
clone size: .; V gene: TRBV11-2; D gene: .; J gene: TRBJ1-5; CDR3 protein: CASSSQGQPQHF; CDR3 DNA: TGTGCCAGCAGCAGTCAGGGTCAGCCCCAGCATTTT
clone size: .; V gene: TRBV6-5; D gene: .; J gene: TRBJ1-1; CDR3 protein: CASAKGGGSDTEAFF; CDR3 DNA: TGTGCCAGTGCCAAGGGGGGAGGGTCGGACACTGAAGCTTTCTTT
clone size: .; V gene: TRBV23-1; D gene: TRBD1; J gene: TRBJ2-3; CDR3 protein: CASSQFIHRGPGVDTQYF; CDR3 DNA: TGCGCCAGCAGTCAATTTATACACAGGGGGCCCGGGGTTGATACGCAGTATTTT
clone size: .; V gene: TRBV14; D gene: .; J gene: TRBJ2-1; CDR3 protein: CASSQNRVFHEQFF; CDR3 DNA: TGTGCCAGCAGCCAAAACAGGGTATTTCATGAGCAGTTCTTC
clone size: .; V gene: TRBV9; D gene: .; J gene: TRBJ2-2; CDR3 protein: CASSVEGGSTGELFF; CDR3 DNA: TGTGCCAGCAGCGTAGAAGGGGGAAGCACCGGGGAGCTGTTTTTT
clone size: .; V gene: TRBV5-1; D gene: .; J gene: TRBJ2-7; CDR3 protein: CASSLASSGIYEQYF; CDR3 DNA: TGCGCCAGCAGCTTGGCGTCGTCGGGGATCTACGAGCAGTACTTC
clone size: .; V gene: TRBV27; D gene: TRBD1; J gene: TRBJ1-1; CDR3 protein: CASSITGDTEAFF; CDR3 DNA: TGTGCCAGCTCAATAACAGGGGACACTGAAGCTTTCTTT
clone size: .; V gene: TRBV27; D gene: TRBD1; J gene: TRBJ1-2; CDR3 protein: CASSLGTGGADGYTF; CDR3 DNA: TGTGCCAGCAGTTTGGGGACAGGGGGCGCCGATGGCTACACCTTC
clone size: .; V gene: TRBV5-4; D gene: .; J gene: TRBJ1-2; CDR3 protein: CASSSWEAPGGYTF; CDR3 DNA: TGTGCCAGCAGCTCGTGGGAGGCCCCCGGGGGCTACACCTTC
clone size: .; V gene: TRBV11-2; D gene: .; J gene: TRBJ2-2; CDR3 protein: CASSRGASAGGELFF; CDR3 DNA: TGTGCCAGCAGCCGGGGAGCTAGCGCAGGGGGGGAGCTGTTTTTT
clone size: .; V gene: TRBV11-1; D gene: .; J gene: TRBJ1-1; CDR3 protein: CASSQSGVVGTEAFF; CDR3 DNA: TGTGCCAGCAGCCAGAGCGGGGTTGTTGGCACTGAAGCTTTCTTT
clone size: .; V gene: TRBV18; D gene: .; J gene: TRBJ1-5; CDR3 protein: CASSPMRGANQPQHF; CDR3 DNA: TGTGCCAGCTCACCGATGCGGGGGGCGAATCAGCCCCAGCATTTT
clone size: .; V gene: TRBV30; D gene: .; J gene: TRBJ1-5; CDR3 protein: CAWTHSRGFNQPQHF; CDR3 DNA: TGTGCCTGGACCCACTCTAGGGGTTTCAATCAGCCCCAGCATTTT
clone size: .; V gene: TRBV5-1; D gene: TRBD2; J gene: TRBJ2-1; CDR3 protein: CASSLDGTSVKGNEQFF; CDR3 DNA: TGCGCCAGCAGCTTGGATGGGACTAGCGTTAAGGGCAATGAGCAGTTCTTC